The clone carrying this T cell receptor (beta chain) was observed a handful of times. Its target is unknown. Each cDNA held unique molecular identifiers, and template switching gave it a universal primer site. One entry per CDR3 protein results from TCRdb running MiXCR on the 5' RACE reads. The table lists some 690,000 distinct CDR3 sequences, approximately 21% of them singletons. This record belongs to a study of identical twins. Trimming at V came to 5 bases and at J to 2 bases, leaving 4 bases not matched to a gene. This CDR3 is built from 13 residues. The germline gives CDR1 DFQATT, CDR2 SNEGSKA (reference sequence). Points from the study as a whole: With abundant cord blood beta clonotypes, insertions were fewer; memory repertoires showed no such pattern.

A further study also used this sample, focusing on T cells expressing NK-cell markers. That study adds: Whether expanded NKG2C+ T cell clones were HCMV specific stayed uncertain.

This receptor was obtained from a woman younger than 30 in good health. The gene calls are TRBV20-1 and TRBJ2-3; TRBD2 aligns across 7 bases. Sequencing was done on a sample of PBMCs. In DNA, the CDR3 is TGCAGTGCTGTAGCGGGCCTCACAGATACGCAGTATTTT. Translated: CSAVAGLTDTQYF.